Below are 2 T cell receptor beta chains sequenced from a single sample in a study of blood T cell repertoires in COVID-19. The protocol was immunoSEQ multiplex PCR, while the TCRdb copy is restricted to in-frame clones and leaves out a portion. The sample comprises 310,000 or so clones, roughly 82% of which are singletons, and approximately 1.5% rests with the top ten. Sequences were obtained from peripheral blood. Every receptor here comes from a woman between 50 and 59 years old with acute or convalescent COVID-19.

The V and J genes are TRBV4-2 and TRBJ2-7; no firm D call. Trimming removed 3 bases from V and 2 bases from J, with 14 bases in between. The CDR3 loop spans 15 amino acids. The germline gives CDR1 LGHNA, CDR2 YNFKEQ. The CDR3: CASSQDSLITYEQYF. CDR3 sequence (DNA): TGTGCCAGCAGCCAGGATAGCCTGATCACCTACGAGCAGTACTTC.

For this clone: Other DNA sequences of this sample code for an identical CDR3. The CDR3 DNA follows: TGTGCCAGCAGCTTATTGGGTCGGACTAGCGGATACCAAGAGACCCAGTACTTC. Amino acids: CASSLLGRTSGYQETQYF. The V and J genes are TRBV7-6 and TRBJ2-5; TRBD2 agrees at 10 bases. The germline gives CDR1 SGHVS, CDR2 FNYEAQ. The trim removed 2 bases at V and 0 bases at J, leaving 9 bases unmatched. This CDR3 contains 18 residues.